These T cell receptor beta chains were read from a single sample in a study of T-cell reconstitution after alpha-beta-depleted transplantation in children. TCRdb re-called the PCR reads through MiXCR, storing one row per CDR3 protein. The sample consists of a few hundred thousand distinct CDR3 sequences, 27% of them appearing once. Here the sequenced sample was PBMCs, taken before TCRalphabeta/CD19-depleted stem cell transplant. The receptors were gathered from a boy under two years old with Wiskott-Aldrich syndrome, due to receive a stem cell transplant. Each CDR3 is given with its conserved first and last residue. The order of the fields is CDR3 protein, CDR3 DNA, clone size, D gene, V gene, CDR3 length, J gene. The D gene is left open where the match is weak. Some rows mark clone size as missing; the rest say once, few, many or name a class of expanded clone.

CASAAGSSNQPQHF | TGTGCCAGCGCGGCAGGGTCGTCCAATCAGCCCCAGCATTTT | once | - | TRBV7-9 | 14 | TRBJ1-5
CASSYRGLNTEAFF | TGTGCCAGCAGTTACCGGGGTTTGAACACTGAAGCTTTCTTT | many | - | TRBV6-5 | 14 | TRBJ1-1
CASSLSPVDEKLFF | TGCGCCAGCAGCTTGAGCCCAGTTGATGAAAAACTGTTTTTT | - | - | TRBV5-1 | 14 | TRBJ1-4
CASSQLGTGDNEQFF | TGTGCCAGCAGCCAACTCGGGACAGGGGACAATGAGCAGTTCTTC | - | TRBD1 | TRBV6-1 | 15 | TRBJ2-1
CASSRRPGLAGDEQFF | TGCGCCAGCAGCCGCCGACCGGGACTAGCGGGCGATGAGCAGTTCTTC | few | TRBD2 | TRBV5-1 | 16 | TRBJ2-1
CASSPRSFWDAEAFF | TGTGCCAGCTCACCAAGGAGTTTCTGGGACGCTGAAGCTTTCTTT | - | - | TRBV18 | 15 | TRBJ1-1
CASRRARGYYGYTF | TGTGCCAGCAGGCGGGCAAGGGGATACTATGGCTACACCTTC | - | - | TRBV12-3/TRBV12-4 | 14 | TRBJ1-2
CASSLWPSRGRSQETQYF | TGTGCCAGCAGCTTATGGCCATCCCGAGGTCGGAGCCAAGAGACCCAGTACTTC | - | - | TRBV11-2 | 18 | TRBJ2-5
CSASPLRASYEQYF | TGCAGTGCTAGCCCCTTACGGGCCTCCTACGAGCAGTACTTC | - | - | TRBV20-1 | 14 | TRBJ2-7
CASHREVVTDTQYF | TGCGCCAGCCACCGGGAAGTGGTAACAGATACGCAGTATTTT | few | - | TRBV5-1 | 14 | TRBJ2-3
CASSEWGARADTQYF | TGTGCCAGCAGTGAGTGGGGGGCTAGGGCAGATACGCAGTATTTT | few | - | TRBV2 | 15 | TRBJ2-3
CASSPESLEQYF | TGTGCCAGCAGCCCCGAGTCGCTCGAGCAGTACTTC | - | - | TRBV7-2 | 12 | TRBJ2-7
CASSISLGEDYEQYF | TGCGCCAGCAGCATCAGCCTCGGCGAAGACTACGAGCAGTACTTC | - | - | TRBV5-1 | 15 | TRBJ2-7
CASSQETTFENEQFF | TGTGCCAGCAGCCAAGAGACGACGTTTGAAAATGAGCAGTTCTTC | - | - | TRBV4-2 | 15 | TRBJ2-1
CAISVGAQETQYF | TGTGCCATCAGTGTGGGCGCTCAAGAGACCCAGTACTTC | few | - | TRBV10-3 | 13 | TRBJ2-5
CASSVEAARPAEQFF | TGTGCCAGCAGCGTAGAAGCTGCCCGGCCAGCTGAGCAGTTCTTC | - | - | TRBV9 | 15 | TRBJ2-1
CASRRTAENTIYF | TGTGCCAGCAGGCGGACGGCGGAAAACACCATATATTTT | few | - | TRBV12-3/TRBV12-4 | 13 | TRBJ1-3
CATSTLALADQETQYF | TGTGCCACCAGTACCCTCGCTCTAGCGGACCAAGAGACCCAGTACTTC | - | TRBD2 | TRBV15 | 16 | TRBJ2-5
CASSVARGISGNTIYF | TGTGCCAGCAGCGTAGCTCGGGGGATCTCTGGAAACACCATATATTTT | few | - | TRBV9 | 16 | TRBJ1-3
CATSDLGQAGTDTQYF | TGTGCCACCAGTGACCTCGGACAAGCCGGCACAGATACGCAGTATTTT | few | - | TRBV24-1 | 16 | TRBJ2-3
CASSLSGLPGADTQYF | TGTGCCAGCAGCTTATCGGGACTTCCCGGCGCAGATACGCAGTATTTT | few | - | TRBV7-9 | 16 | TRBJ2-3
CASTDGLAGVGGYEQHF | TGTGCCAGCACCGACGGACTAGCGGGAGTAGGGGGCTACGAGCAGCACTTC | - | TRBD2 | TRBV12-3/TRBV12-4 | 17 | TRBJ2-7
CASSLIGFGGYEQYF | TGTGCCAGCAGCTTGATAGGGTTCGGGGGCTACGAGCAGTACTTC | few | - | TRBV12-3/TRBV12-4 | 15 | TRBJ2-7
CASSTRLATSTYNEQFF | TGCGCCAGCAGCACCCGACTAGCGACTAGTACCTACAATGAGCAGTTCTTC | few | TRBD2 | TRBV5-1 | 17 | TRBJ2-1
CASRAGNTGELFF | TGTGCCAGCAGAGCCGGGAACACCGGGGAGCTGTTTTTT | - | - | TRBV12-3/TRBV12-4 | 13 | TRBJ2-2
CATSLGGGRNYGYTF | TGTGCCACCAGCTTGGGGGGGGGACGCAACTATGGCTACACCTTC | few | - | TRBV15 | 15 | TRBJ1-2
CASSLTVSGANVLTF | TGCGCCAGCAGCTTGACGGTCTCTGGGGCCAACGTCCTGACTTTC | few | - | TRBV5-1 | 15 | TRBJ2-6
CASSLRDWVEQFF | TGCGCCAGCAGCTTACGGGACTGGGTTGAGCAGTTCTTC | few | - | TRBV5-1 | 13 | TRBJ2-1
CASSLVGTSGVTIQFF | TGTGCCAGCAGCTTAGTGGGGACTAGCGGGGTAACGATTCAGTTCTTC | - | TRBD2 | TRBV7-3 | 16 | TRBJ2-1
CASSGLGGEQYF | TGTGCCAGCAGCGGACTCGGGGGCGAGCAGTACTTC | few | - | TRBV9 | 12 | TRBJ2-7
CASSEALRAGGSGEAFF | TGTGCCAGCAGTGAAGCGCTTCGGGCAGGGGGGTCTGGTGAAGCTTTCTTT | once | TRBD1 | TRBV2 | 17 | TRBJ1-1
CAISDRDSSADTQYF | TGTGCCATCAGTGATCGGGACTCCTCTGCGGATACGCAGTATTTT | few | - | TRBV10-3 | 15 | TRBJ2-3
CASRTFGSPLHF | TGTGCCAGCAGGACGTTTGGTTCACCCCTCCACTTT | few | - | TRBV27 | 12 | TRBJ1-6
CSARESFPIGSYEQYF | TGCAGTGCCAGAGAGTCCTTCCCGATCGGGAGCTACGAGCAGTACTTC | - | - | TRBV20-1 | 16 | TRBJ2-7
CASGKLAGVVDTQYF | TGTGCCAGCGGGAAACTAGCGGGAGTGGTAGATACGCAGTATTTT | - | TRBD2 | TRBV11-2 | 15 | TRBJ2-3